The TCR beta chain under discussion was sequenced for a study of cytotoxic CD8 clonotypes in ibrutinib-treated CLL. Study-wide context: Included were about 11 relapsed/refractory and about 15 treatment-naive patients, of whom roughly 17 were IGHV unmutated.

V trimming: 6 bases; J trimming: 0 bases; junction bases outside the gene matches: 7. The CDR3 extends over 14 amino acids. In germline, CDR1 is SQVTM, CDR2 ANQGSEA. The TCR beta libraries used 2 to 2.5 micrograms of genomic DNA that came from cryopreserved PBMCs. The assay was immunoSEQ multiplex PCR, and TCRdb's table has in-frame clones only and misses some. Here the sample spans around 250,000 clones, under 75% being singletons. This chain uses TRBV29-1 with TRBJ2-7; 8 nucleotides align to TRBD2. The sequence was collected from a human donor with chronic lymphocytic leukemia. Sequenced here: PBMCs, sampled after 24 months of ibrutinib treatment. CDR3 coding DNA: TGCAGCGTCTTACTAGCGGTGAGCTCCTACGAGCAGTACTTC. Amino acids: CSVLLAVSSYEQYF.